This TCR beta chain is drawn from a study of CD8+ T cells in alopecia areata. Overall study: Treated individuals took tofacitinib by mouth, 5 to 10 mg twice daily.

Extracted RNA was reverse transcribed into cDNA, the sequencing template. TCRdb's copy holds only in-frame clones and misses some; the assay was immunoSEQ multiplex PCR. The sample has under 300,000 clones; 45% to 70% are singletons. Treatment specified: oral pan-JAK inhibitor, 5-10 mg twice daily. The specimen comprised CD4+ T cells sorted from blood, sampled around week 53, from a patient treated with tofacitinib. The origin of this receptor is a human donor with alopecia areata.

CDR3 DNA: TGTGCCAGCAGCTTGCAGGGGTCGGTCACTGAAGCTTTCTTT. Amino acid sequence: CASSLQGSVTEAFF. The chain recombines TRBV7-9 with TRBJ1-1, with D perhaps matching TRBD1 (6 bases). The CDR3 is 14 residues long. Trimming took off 3 bases at V and 4 bases at J, with 12 bases between the two ends. Germline V lookup: CDR1 SEHNR, CDR2 FQNEAQ (reference sequence). The full variable domain, its missing parts supplied by reference TRBV7-9 and TRBJ1-1, is DTGVSQNPRHKITKRGQNVTFRCDPISEHNRLYWYRQTLGQGPEFLTYFQNEAQLEKSRLLSDRFSAERPKGSFSTLEIQRTEQGDSAMYLCASSLQGSVTEAFFGQGTRLTVV.